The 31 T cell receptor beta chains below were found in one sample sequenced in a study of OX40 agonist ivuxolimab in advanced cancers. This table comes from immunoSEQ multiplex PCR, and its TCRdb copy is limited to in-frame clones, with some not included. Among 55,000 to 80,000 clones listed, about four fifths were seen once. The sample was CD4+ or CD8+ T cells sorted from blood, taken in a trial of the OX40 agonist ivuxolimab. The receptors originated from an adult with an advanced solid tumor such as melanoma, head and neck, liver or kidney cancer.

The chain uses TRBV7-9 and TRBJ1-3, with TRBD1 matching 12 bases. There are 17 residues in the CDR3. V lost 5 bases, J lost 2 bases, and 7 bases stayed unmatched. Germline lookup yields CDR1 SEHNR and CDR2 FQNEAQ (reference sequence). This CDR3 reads CASSRGQGAAAGNTIYF. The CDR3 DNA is TGTGCCAGCAGCCGGGGACAGGGGGCGGCGGCTGGAAACACCATATATTTT.

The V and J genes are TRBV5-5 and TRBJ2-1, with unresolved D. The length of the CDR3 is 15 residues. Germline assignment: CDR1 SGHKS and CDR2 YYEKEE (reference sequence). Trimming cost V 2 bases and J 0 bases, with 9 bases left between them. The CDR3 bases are TGTGCCAGCAGCTTAGAACTAAGCTCCTACAATGAGCAGTTCTTC. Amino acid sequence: CASSLELSSYNEQFF.

CDR3 DNA: TGCGCCAGCAGCCAAGAGATGATCTTGGGGATGAAGGATCAGCCCCAGCATTTT. Residues: CASSQEMILGMKDQPQHF. The chain has TRBV4-1 and TRBJ1-5; no reliable D call. Per the germline V gene, CDR1 is MGHRA and CDR2 is YSYEKL. The CDR3 consists of 18 residues. Trimming removed 0 bases at V and 5 bases at J, with 20 bases between.

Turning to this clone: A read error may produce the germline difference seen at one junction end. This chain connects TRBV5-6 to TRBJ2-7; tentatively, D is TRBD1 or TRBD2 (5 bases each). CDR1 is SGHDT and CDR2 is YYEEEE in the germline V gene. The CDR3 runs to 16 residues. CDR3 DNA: TGTGCCAACAGCTTTGGAAGGGACGGATACTCCTACGAGCAGTACTTC. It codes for CANSFGRDGYSYEQYF.

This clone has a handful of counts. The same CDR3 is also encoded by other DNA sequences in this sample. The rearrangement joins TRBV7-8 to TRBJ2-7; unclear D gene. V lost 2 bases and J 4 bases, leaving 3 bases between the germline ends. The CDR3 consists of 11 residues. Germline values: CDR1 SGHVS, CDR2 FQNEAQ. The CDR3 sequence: CASSLSYEQYF. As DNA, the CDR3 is TGTGCCAGCAGCTTATCTTACGAGCAGTACTTC.

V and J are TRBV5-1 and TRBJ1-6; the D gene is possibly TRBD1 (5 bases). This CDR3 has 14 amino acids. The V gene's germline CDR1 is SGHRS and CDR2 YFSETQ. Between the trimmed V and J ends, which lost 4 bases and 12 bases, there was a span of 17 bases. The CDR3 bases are TGCGCCAGCAGCCCAGGGATAGGTTCCCAACCCCTCCACTTT. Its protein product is CASSPGIGSQPLHF.

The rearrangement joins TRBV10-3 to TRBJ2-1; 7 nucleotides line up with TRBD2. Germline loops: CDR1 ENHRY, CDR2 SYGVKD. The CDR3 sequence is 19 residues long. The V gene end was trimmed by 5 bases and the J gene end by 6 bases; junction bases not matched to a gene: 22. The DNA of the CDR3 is TGTGCCATCAGTTCACCTCTGCGGACTGGCCGGGGGGTAGGCAATGAGCAGTTCTTC. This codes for CAISSPLRTGRGVGNEQFF.

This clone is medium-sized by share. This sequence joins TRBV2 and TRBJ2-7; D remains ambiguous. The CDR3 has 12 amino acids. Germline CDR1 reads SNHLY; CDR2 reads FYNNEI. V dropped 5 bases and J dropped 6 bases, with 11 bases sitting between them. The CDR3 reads CASSPYQSEQYF. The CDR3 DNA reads TGTGCCAGCAGTCCCTACCAAAGCGAGCAGTACTTC.

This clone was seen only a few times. The CDR3 sequence: CSVVIGSDNQPQHF. The CDR3 DNA follows: TGCAGCGTTGTAATTGGGTCAGACAATCAGCCCCAGCATTTT. The gene calls are TRBV29-1 and TRBJ1-5; D is ambiguous. Trimming removed 4 bases from V and 3 bases from J, with 13 bases in between. This CDR3 spans 14 amino acids. Germline V gene data show CDR1 as SQVTM and CDR2 as ANQGSEA.

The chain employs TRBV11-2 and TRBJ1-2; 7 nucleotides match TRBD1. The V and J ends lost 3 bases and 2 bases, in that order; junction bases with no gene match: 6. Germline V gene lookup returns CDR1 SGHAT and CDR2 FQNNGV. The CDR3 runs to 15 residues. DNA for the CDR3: TGTGCCAGCAGCTTGACAGGGAGTATAAACTATGGCTACACCTTC. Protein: CASSLTGSINYGYTF.

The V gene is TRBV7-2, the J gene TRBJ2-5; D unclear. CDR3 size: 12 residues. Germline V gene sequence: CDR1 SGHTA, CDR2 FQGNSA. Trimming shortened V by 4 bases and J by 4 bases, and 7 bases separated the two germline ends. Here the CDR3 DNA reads TGTGCCAGCAGCTCACTGCGAGAGACCCAGTACTTC. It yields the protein CASSSLRETQYF.

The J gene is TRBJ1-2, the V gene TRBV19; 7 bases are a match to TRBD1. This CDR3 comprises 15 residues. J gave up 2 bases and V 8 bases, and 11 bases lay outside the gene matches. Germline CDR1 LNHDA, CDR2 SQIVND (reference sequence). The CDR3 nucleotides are TGTGCCAGTCGTACCCGACAGGGACGAAACTATGGCTACACCTTC. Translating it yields CASRTRQGRNYGYTF.

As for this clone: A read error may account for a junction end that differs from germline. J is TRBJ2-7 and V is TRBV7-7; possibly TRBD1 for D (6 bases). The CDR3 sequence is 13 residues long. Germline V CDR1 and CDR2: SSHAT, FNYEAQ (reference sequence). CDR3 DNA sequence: TGTGCTAGCAGCTTCGCGACAGGCGGCGAGCAGTACTTC. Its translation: CASSFATGGEQYF.

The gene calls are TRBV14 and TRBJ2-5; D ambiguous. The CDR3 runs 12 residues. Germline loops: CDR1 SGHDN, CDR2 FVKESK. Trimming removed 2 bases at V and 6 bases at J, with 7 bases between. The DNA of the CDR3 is TGTGCCAGCAGCCAATTTGCAAAGACCCAGTACTTC. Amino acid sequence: CASSQFAKTQYF.

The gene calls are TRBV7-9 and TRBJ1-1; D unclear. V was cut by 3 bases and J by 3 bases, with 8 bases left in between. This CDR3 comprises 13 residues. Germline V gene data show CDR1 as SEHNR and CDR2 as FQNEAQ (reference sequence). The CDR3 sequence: CASSFGEYTEAFF. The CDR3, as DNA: TGTGCCAGCAGCTTCGGGGAGTACACTGAAGCTTTCTTT.

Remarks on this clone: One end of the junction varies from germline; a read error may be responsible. Here the CDR3 DNA reads TGTGCCAGCAGCTTAGTTACGGTGTGGAGCGATTTT. Translation: CASSLVTVWSDF. The chain combines TRBV7-9 with TRBJ1-3, with D hard to call. Per the germline V gene, CDR1 is SEHNR and CDR2 is FQNEAQ (reference sequence). The CDR3 is made up of 12 amino acids.

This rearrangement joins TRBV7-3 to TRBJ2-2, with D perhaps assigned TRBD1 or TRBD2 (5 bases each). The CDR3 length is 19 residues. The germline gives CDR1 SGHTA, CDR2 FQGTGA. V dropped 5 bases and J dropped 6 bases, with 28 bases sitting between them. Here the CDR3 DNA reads TGTGCCAGCAGCGCGCTGGGGTCTCTTGTCGGGACCACGGCCGGGGAGCTGTTTTTT. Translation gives CASSALGSLVGTTAGELFF.

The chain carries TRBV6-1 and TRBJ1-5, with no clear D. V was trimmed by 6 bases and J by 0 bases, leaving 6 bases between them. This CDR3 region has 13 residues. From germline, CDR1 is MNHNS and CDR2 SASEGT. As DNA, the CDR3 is TGTGCCAGCAGAACTAATAGCAATCAGCCCCAGCATTTT. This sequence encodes CASRTNSNQPQHF.

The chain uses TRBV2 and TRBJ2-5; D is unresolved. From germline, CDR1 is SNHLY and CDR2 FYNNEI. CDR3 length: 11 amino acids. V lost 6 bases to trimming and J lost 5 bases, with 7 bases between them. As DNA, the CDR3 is TGTGCCAGCAGCCTTGGGGAGACCCAGTACTTC. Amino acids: CASSLGETQYF.

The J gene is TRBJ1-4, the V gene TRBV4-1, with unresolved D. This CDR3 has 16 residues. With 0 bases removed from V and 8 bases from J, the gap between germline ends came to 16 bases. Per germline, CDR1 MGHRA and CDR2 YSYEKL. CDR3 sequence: CASSQDGGGLIEKLFF. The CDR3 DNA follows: TGCGCCAGCAGCCAAGATGGTGGAGGGCTGATAGAAAAACTGTTTTTT.

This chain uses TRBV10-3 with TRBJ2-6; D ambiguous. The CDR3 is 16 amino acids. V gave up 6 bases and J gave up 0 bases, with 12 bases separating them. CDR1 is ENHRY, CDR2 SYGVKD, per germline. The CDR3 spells CAISRYSNSGANVLTF. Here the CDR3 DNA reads TGTGCCATCAGCCGATACAGCAACTCTGGGGCCAACGTCCTGACTTTC.

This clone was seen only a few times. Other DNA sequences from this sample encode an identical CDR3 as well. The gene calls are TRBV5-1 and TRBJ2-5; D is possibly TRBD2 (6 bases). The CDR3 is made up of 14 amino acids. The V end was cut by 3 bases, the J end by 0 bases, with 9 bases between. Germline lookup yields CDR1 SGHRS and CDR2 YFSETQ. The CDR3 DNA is TGCGCCAGCAGCTCAGGAGGGTACCAAGAGACCCAGTACTTC. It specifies CASSSGGYQETQYF.

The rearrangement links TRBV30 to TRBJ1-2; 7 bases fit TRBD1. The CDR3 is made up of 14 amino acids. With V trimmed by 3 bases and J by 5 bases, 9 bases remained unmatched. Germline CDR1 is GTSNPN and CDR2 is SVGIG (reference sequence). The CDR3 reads CAWRGRLQGYGYTF. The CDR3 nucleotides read TGTGCCTGGAGGGGTAGACTACAGGGGTATGGCTACACCTTC.

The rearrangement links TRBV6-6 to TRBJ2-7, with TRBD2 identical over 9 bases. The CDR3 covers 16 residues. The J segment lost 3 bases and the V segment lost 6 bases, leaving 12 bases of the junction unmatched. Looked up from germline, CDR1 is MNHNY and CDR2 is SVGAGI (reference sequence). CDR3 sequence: CASSPFSSGTLYEQYF. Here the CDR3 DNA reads TGTGCCAGCAGCCCGTTCTCTAGCGGGACCCTCTACGAGCAGTACTTC.

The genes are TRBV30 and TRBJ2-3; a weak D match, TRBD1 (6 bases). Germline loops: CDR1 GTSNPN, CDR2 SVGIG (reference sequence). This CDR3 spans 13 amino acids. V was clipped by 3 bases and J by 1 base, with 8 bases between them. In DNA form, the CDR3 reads TGTGCCTGGAGGGACAGTCGCACAGATACGCAGTATTTT. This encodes CAWRDSRTDTQYF.

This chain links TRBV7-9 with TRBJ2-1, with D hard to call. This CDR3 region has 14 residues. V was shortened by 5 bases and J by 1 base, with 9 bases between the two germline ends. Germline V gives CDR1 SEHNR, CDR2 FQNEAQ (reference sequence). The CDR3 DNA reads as TGTGCCAGCAGCAACCAGGCTTCCTACAATGAGCAGTTCTTC. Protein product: CASSNQASYNEQFF. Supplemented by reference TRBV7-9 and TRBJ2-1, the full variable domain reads DTGVSQNPRHKITKRGQNVTFRCDPISEHNRLYWYRQTLGQGPEFLTYFQNEAQLEKSRLLSDRFSAERPKGSFSTLEIQRTEQGDSAMYLCASSNQASYNEQFFGPGTRLTVL.

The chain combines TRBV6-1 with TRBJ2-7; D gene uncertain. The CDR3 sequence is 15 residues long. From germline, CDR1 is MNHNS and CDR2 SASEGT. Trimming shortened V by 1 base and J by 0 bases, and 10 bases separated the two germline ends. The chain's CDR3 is CASSEDDWTSYEQYF. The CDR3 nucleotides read TGTGCCAGCAGTGAAGACGATTGGACCTCCTACGAGCAGTACTTC.

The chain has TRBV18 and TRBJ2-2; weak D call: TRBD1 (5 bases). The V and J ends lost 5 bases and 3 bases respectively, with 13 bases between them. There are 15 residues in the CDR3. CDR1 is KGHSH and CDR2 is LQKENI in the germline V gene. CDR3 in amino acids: CASSFIGAYTGELFF. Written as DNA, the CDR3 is TGTGCCAGCTCATTTATAGGGGCGTACACCGGGGAGCTGTTTTTT. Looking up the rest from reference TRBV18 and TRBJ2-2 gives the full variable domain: NAGVMQNPRHLVRRRGQEARLRCSPMKGHSHVYWYRQLPEEGLKFMVYLQKENIIDESGMPKERFSAEFPKEGPSILRIQQVVRGDSAAYFCASSFIGAYTGELFFGEGSRLTVL.

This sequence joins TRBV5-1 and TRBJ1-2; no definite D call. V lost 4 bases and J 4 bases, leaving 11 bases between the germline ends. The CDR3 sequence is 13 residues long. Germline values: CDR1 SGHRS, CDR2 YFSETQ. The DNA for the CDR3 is TGCGCCAGCAGCCCACCGATAGGCTATGGCTACACCTTC. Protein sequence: CASSPPIGYGYTF. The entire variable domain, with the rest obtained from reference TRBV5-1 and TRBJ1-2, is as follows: KAGVTQTPRYLIKTRGQQVTLSCSPISGHRSVSWYQQTPGQGLQFLFEYFSETQRNKGNFPGRFSGRQFSNSRSEMNVSTLELGDSALYLCASSPPIGYGYTFGSGTRLTVV.

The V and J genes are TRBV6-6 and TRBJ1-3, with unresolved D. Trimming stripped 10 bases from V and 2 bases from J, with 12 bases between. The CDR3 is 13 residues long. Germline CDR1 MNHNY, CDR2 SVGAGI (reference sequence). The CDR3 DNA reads TGTGCCATCCGCGCGGGTCCTGGAAACACCATATATTTT. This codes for CAIRAGPGNTIYF.

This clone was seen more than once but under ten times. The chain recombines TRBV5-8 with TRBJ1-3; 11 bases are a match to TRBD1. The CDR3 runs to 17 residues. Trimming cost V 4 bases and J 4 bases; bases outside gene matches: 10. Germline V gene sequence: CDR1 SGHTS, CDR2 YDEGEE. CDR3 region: CASSPRDRGILGNTIYF. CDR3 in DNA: TGTGCCAGCAGCCCCCGGGACAGGGGGATTTTGGGAAACACCATATATTTT.